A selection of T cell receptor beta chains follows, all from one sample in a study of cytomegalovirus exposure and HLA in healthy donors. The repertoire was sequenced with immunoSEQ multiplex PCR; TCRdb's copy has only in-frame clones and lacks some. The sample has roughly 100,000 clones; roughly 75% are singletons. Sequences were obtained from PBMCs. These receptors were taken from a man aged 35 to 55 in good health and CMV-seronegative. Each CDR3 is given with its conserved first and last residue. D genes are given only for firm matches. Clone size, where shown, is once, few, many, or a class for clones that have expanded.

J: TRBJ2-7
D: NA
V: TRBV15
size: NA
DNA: TGTGCCACCAGCGACCCCGAGGGACATCAGTTATCCTACGAGCAGTACTTC
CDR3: CATSDPEGHQLSYEQYF

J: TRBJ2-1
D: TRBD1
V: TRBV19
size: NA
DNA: TGTGCCAGTAGCTTCCAGGGGGCGCGAAATGAGCAGTTCTTC
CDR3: CASSFQGARNEQFF

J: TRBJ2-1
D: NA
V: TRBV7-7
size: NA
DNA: TGTGCCAGCAGCTTAGCGTTAGGGGGGGCGGATGAGCAGTTCTTC
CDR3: CASSLALGGADEQFF

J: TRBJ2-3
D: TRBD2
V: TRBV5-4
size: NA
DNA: TGTGCCAGCAGCTTACAACTAGCGGCACAAAGCACAGATACGCAGTATTTT
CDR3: CASSLQLAAQSTDTQYF

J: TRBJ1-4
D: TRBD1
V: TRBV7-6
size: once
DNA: TGTGCCAGCAGCTTAGGGACAGGGGCAGGGAATGAAAAACTGTTTTTT
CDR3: CASSLGTGAGNEKLFF

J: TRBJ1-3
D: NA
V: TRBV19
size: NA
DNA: TGTGCCAGTAAAGACCCGGCCCAGGGAAGCTCTGGAAACACCATATATTTT
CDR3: CASKDPAQGSSGNTIYF

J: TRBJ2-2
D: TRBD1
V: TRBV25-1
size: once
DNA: TGTGCCAGCAGTGAGAGGACAGGGTGGGGCACCGGGGAGCTGTTTTTT
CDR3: CASSERTGWGTGELFF

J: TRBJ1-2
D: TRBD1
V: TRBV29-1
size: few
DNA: TGCAGCGCCTCGAGGGACAGGGGAGGAGAGGACTATGGCTACACCTTC
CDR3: CSASRDRGGEDYGYTF

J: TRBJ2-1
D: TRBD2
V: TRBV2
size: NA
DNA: TGTGCCAGCGCGACTAGCGGGGCTAGGGAGCAGTTCTTC
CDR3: CASATSGAREQFF

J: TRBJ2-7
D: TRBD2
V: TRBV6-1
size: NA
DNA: TGTGCCAGCAGTGAAGTCGGGGGGACGGGTGAGCAGTACTTC
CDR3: CASSEVGGTGEQYF

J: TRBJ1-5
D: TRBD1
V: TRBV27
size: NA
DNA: TGTGCCAGCAGACGCGACAGGGTGCAGCCCCAGCATTTT
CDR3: CASRRDRVQPQHF

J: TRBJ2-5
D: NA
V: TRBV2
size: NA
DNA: TGTGCCAGCAGTGCTCAGAGCGGGCTAGCGTCGGAGACCCAGTACTTC
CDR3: CASSAQSGLASETQYF

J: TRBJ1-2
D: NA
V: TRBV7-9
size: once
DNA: TGTTCCAGCAGCCCCCTCGGGGGTTATGGCTACACCTTC
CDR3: CSSSPLGGYGYTF

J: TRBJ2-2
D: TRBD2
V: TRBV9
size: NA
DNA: TGTGCCAGCAGCGTAGTCGGAGCGGGGGGTTCGAACACCGGGGAGCTGTTTTTT
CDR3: CASSVVGAGGSNTGELFF

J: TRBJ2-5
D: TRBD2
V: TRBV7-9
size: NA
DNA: TGTGCCAGCAGCCATCAAGCCCGGGAGGGGGCCCAGTACTTC
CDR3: CASSHQAREGAQYF

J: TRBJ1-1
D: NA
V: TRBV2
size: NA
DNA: TGTGCCAGGGGGGGACTTTTGAACACTGAAGCTTTCTTT
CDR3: CARGGLLNTEAFF

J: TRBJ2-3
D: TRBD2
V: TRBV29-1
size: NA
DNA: TGCAGCGTTAAACGGGGGGGTGGAGATACGCAGTATTTT
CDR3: CSVKRGGGDTQYF

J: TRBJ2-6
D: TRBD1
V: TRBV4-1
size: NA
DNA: TGCGCCAGCAGCCAAGGAAGGGACAGGTCCCCCTCTGGGGCCAACGTCCTGACTTTC
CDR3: CASSQGRDRSPSGANVLTF

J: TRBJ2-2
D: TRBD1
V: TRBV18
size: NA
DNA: TGTGCCAGCTCACCACGACAGGGAAGGGACACCGGGGAGCTGTTTTTT
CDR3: CASSPRQGRDTGELFF

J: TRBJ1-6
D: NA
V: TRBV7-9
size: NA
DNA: TGTGCCAGCAGCCCCGGACAGAGGGGTAATTCACCCCTCCACTTT
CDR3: CASSPGQRGNSPLHF

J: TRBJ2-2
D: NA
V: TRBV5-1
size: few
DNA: TGCGCCAGCAGCTACGGGGGCGGGGAGCTGTTTTTT
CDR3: CASSYGGGELFF

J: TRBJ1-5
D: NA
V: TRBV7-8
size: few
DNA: TGTGCCAGCAGCTCAGGGATAGACCCTAGGGATCAGCCCCAGCATTTT
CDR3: CASSSGIDPRDQPQHF

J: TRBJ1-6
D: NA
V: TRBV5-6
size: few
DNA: TGTGCCAGCAGCTTGTATGAGGGAATCACTTCACCCCTCCACTTT
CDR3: CASSLYEGITSPLHF

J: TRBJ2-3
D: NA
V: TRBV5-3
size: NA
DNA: TGTGCCAGAAGCTTACGGAGCACAGATACGCAGTATTTT
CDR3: CARSLRSTDTQYF